These T cell receptor beta chains were read from a single sample in a study of shared clonotypes between healthy human individuals. Using immunoSEQ multiplex PCR, the repertoire was profiled, and TCRdb retains in-frame clones only, with some absent. The sample contains about 450,000 clones, 79% of which appear only once. Sequenced material: PBMCs. These receptors were collected from a woman aged 40 to 50 in good health. Some clones in this sample may be carry-over from other donors' samples. Both conserved end residues are trimmed from each CDR3.

>TRBJ2-1|TRBV10-1
ARLPGLLYCEQF
>TRBJ1-4|TRBV7-9
ASSLALRALNEKLF
>TRBJ2-2|TRBV5-4
ASSLAGTQGSGELF
>TRBJ2-6|TRBV5-1
ASSLVSGANVLT
>TRBJ1-5|TRBV10-3
AISEDRGGDQPQH
>TRBJ1-6|TRBV27
ASSLWGGADSPLH
>TRBJ2-7|TRBV5-1
ASKNTGTGINEQY
>TRBJ2-7|TRBV7-9
ASSPIQGARGLGEQY
>TRBJ2-3|TRBV28
ASSLMTVPDTQY
>TRBJ2-1|TRBV29-1
SEGGRVNEQF
>TRBJ1-1|TRBV25-1
ASSESFGRTEAF
>.|TRBV9
ASSAQAGAHYEQY
>TRBJ2-7|TRBV27
ASSARGSGNYEQY
>TRBJ1-2|TRBV27
ASSLGGGYGYT
>TRBJ1-2|TRBV5-4
ASSQASGGGYT
>TRBJ2-7|TRBV6-1
ASLRALGMGYEQY
>TRBJ1-5|TRBV19
ASSIDFRGQPQH
>TRBJ2-2|TRBV9
ASSVAAASTGELF
>TRBJ2-2|TRBV29-1
SVGGAGELF
>TRBJ2-7|TRBV29-1
SASTNRGYEQY
>TRBJ1-1|TRBV7-8
ASSRGRLNTEAF
>TRBJ2-1|TRBV19
ASSARLAGGYNEQF
>TRBJ2-1|TRBV2
ASSGTSSNEQF
>TRBJ1-5|TRBV27
ASSPDRDPYQPQH
>TRBJ1-1|TRBV28
ASSLMGGENTEAF
>TRBJ2-6|TRBV19
ASSSRGTGGFGANVLT
>TRBJ1-1|TRBV14
ASSQDKGLNTEAF